This entry concerns a single TCR beta chain. This specimen comes from a study of Graves' ophthalmopathy and Graves' hyperthyroidism. This CDR3 is built from 14 residues. V lost 7 bases and J lost 7, with 19 bases in between. Germline V lookup: CDR1 SGHDN, CDR2 FVKESK. With a duration under 3 months, ophthalmopathy in the donors showed moderate-to-severe activity, CAS ≥3 and NOSPECS ≥4. RNA served as the template for amplifying TCR beta CDR3 regions. RT-PCR with HTBI primers came first, then second-round multiplex PCR. TCRdb analysed the multiplex PCR reads with MiXCR anew, one entry per CDR3 protein. Of about 480,000 distinct CDR3 sequences in the sample, approximately 14% were seen once.

The clonotype comes from a woman aged 25 to 45 with Graves' ophthalmopathy. Source material: blood. The chain combines TRBV14 with TRBJ1-1, with D hard to call. The CDR3 loop is CASNPPSAKSEAFF. CDR3 bases: TGTGCCAGCAACCCGCCCTCGGCAAAAAGTGAAGCTTTCTTT.